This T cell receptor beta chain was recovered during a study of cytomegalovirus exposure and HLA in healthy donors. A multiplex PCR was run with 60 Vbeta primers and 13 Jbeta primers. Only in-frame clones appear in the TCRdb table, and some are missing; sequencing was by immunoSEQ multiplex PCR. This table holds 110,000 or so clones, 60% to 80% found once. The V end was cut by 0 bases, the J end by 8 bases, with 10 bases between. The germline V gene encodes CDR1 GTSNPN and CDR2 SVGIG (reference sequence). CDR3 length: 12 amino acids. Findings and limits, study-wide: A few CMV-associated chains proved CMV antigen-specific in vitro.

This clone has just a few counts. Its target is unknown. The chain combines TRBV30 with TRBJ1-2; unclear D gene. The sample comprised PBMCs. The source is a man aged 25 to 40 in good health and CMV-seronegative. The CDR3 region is CAWSVRPVGYTF. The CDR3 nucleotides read TGTGCCTGGAGTGTTCGTCCCGTGGGCTACACCTTC. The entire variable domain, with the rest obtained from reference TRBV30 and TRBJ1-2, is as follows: SQTIHQWPATLVQPVGSPLSLECTVEGTSNPNLYWYRQAAGRGLQLLFYSVGIGQISSEVPQNLSASRPQDRQFILSSKKLLLSDSGFYLCAWSVRPVGYTFGSGTRLTVV.